The 28 T cell receptor beta chains given below trace back to one sample, sequenced in a study of shared clonotypes between healthy human individuals (dated by TCRdb to the early 2020s). Preparation of the library involved the immunoSEQ multiplex PCR assay. TCRdb limited this immuneACCESS table to in-frame rearrangements with V and J called. A share of clones is missing; checked studies link under half to unresolved V genes, and the rest is unexplained. This sample has around 2,000,000 clones in its table, and around 95% of those were observed once. Roughly 0.13% of the sample is held by the ten biggest clonotypes. Source material: naive CD4+ T cells sorted from blood. Interpreted using the paper, the cell subset or site label stands for: CD45RA+ positively selected. These receptors were taken from a man aged 18 to 35 in good health.

The chain has TRBV5-8 and TRBJ2-3; the D is unclear. V lost 5 bases, J lost 1 base, and 14 bases lay in between. CDR1 and CDR2 (germline): SGHTS, YDEGEE. The CDR3 runs to 15 residues. DNA of the CDR3: TGTGCCAGCAGTTTGCCAGGCCTTGGCACAGATACGCAGTATTTT. The encoded protein is CASSLPGLGTDTQYF.

The CDR3 coding sequence is TGTGCCAGCATAGTTTCGGGACAGTTGAACACTGAAGCTTTCTTT. Residues: CASIVSGQLNTEAFF. The genes are TRBV7-8 and TRBJ1-1; TRBD1 aligns across 7 bases. The germline gives CDR1 SGHVS, CDR2 FQNEAQ. This CDR3 spans 15 amino acids. V was pared by 7 bases and J by 0 bases, with 8 bases of the junction left unmatched.

This clone was observed once. This chain uses TRBV11-1 with TRBJ2-5; 7 nucleotides line up with TRBD1. V lost 7 bases and J lost 1; bases outside the gene matches: 9. The CDR3 consists of 15 residues. Germline CDR1 reads SGHAT; CDR2 reads FQDESV (reference sequence). In DNA form, the CDR3 reads TGTGCCAGCACGCGTGAAGGGGGCGCCCAAGAGACCCAGTACTTC. Its protein is CASTREGGAQETQYF. Complete variable domain (other parts from reference TRBV11-1 and TRBJ2-5): EAEVAQSPRYKITEKSQAVAFWCDPISGHATLYWYRQILGQGPELLVQFQDESVVDDSQLPKDRFSAERLKGVDSTLKIQPAELGDSAMYLCASTREGGAQETQYFGPGTRLLVL.

The chain recombines TRBV30 with TRBJ2-1; the D is unclear. Germline-derived CDR1 and CDR2 are GTSNPN and SVGIG (reference sequence). CDR3 size: 12 residues. Trimming removed 2 bases from V and 9 bases from J, with 11 bases in between. This CDR3 is CAWSQAAGEQFF. In nucleotides, the CDR3 is TGTGCCTGGAGTCAGGCGGCCGGTGAGCAGTTCTTC.

This chain uses TRBV27 with TRBJ2-7; 12 positions match TRBD2. Trimming cost V 7 bases and J 5 bases; bases outside gene matches: 12. There are 16 residues in the CDR3. The germline V gene encodes CDR1 MNHEY and CDR2 SMNVEV (reference sequence). CDR3 amino acids: CASKFELAGGFNEQYF. The CDR3 nucleotides are TGTGCCAGCAAGTTTGAACTAGCGGGGGGCTTCAACGAGCAGTACTTC.

The CDR3 nucleotides are TGTGCCAGCAGCCGCACAGGGGGAACTGAAGCTTTCTTT. Its protein is CASSRTGGTEAFF. The genes are TRBV7-3 and TRBJ1-1; 8 bases match TRBD1. Germline V gene sequence: CDR1 SGHTA, CDR2 FQGTGA. V trimming: 5 bases; J trimming: 5 bases; junction bases outside the gene matches: 4. The CDR3 consists of 13 residues.

This rearrangement joins TRBV4-1 to TRBJ1-4; D is possibly TRBD1 (6 bases). The CDR3 totals 15 residues. V was cut by 0 bases and J by 3 bases, with 8 bases left in between. Germline loops: CDR1 MGHRA, CDR2 YSYEKL. CDR3: CASSQEQGPNEKLFF. CDR3 sequence (DNA): TGCGCCAGCAGCCAAGAGCAGGGGCCTAATGAAAAACTGTTTTTT.

V is TRBV9 and J is TRBJ2-2; possibly TRBD1 for D (6 bases). The germline V and J ends were trimmed by 3 bases and 0 bases, with 9 bases remaining between them. CDR1 and CDR2 (germline): SGDLS, YYNGEE. This CDR3 region has 15 residues. As DNA, the CDR3 is TGTGCCAGCAGCGCCAGGGGATCGAACACCGGGGAGCTGTTTTTT. Translated: CASSARGSNTGELFF.

This sequence joins TRBV27 and TRBJ1-5; 8 bases fit TRBD1. This CDR3 is 15 amino acids long. V trimming: 4 bases; J trimming: 6 bases; junction bases outside the gene matches: 8. Germline values: CDR1 MNHEY, CDR2 SMNVEV (reference sequence). The CDR3 sequence: CASSSRQGAGQPQHF. The DNA of the CDR3 is TGTGCCAGCAGTTCCCGCCAGGGGGCAGGTCAGCCCCAGCATTTT.

The genes are TRBV6-6 and TRBJ1-6; no clear D gene. Germline V gene data show CDR1 as MNHNY and CDR2 as SVGAGI (reference sequence). There are 16 residues in the CDR3. V lost 2 bases to trimming and J lost 7 bases, with 15 bases between them. The CDR3 protein is CASSYPAVVLNSPLHF. CDR3 DNA sequence: TGTGCCAGCAGTTACCCGGCGGTTGTTTTAAATTCACCCCTCCACTTT.

V and J are TRBV6-5 and TRBJ2-2; 9 bases are a match to TRBD2. The CDR3 runs 14 residues. Losses at the gene ends were 6 bases for V and 9 bases for J; bases not matched to a gene: 8. Per the germline V gene, CDR1 is MNHEY and CDR2 is SVGAGI. This chain's CDR3 is CASSQGLASRELFF. Written as DNA, the CDR3 is TGTGCCAGCAGCCAGGGACTAGCCTCAAGGGAGCTGTTTTTT.

This clone was counted once. The chain recombines TRBV5-1 with TRBJ2-5, with TRBD2 matching over 9 bases. Unmatched junction bases numbered 8, after V lost 6 bases and J lost 5 bases. Germline V gives CDR1 SGHRS, CDR2 YFSETQ. The CDR3 spans 14 residues. CDR3 amino acids: CASTRASGVETQYF. The CDR3, as DNA: TGCGCCAGCACGCGGGCTAGCGGGGTTGAGACCCAGTACTTC.

The chain recombines TRBV25-1 with TRBJ2-7; no firm D call. The CDR3 totals 12 residues. The germline gives CDR1 MGHDK, CDR2 SYGVNS. Trimming took 1 base from V and 2 from J, leaving 3 bases between them. In nucleotides, the CDR3 is TGTGCCAGCAGTGAATTCGCCTACGAGCAGTACTTC. It codes for CASSEFAYEQYF.

This clone was seen once. The chain combines TRBV4-1 with TRBJ2-1; 8 positions match TRBD1. Trimming removed 4 bases from V and 8 bases from J; junction bases left unmatched: 10. The CDR3 totals 15 residues. Germline values: CDR1 MGHRA, CDR2 YSYEKL. This CDR3 is CASSPLLQGADEQFF. The CDR3 nucleotides are TGCGCCAGCAGCCCTCTCCTCCAGGGGGCGGATGAGCAGTTCTTC.

The chain joins TRBV4-1 to TRBJ2-5; D gene uncertain. The CDR3 extends over 14 amino acids. V lost 1 base and J 5 bases, leaving 11 bases between the germline ends. Germline-derived CDR1 and CDR2 are MGHRA and YSYEKL. CDR3 in amino acids: CASSQVTTRETQYF. CDR3 bases: TGCGCCAGCAGCCAAGTAACCACGCGGGAGACCCAGTACTTC.

The rearrangement links TRBV5-4 to TRBJ2-1; TRBD1 or TRBD2 may be the D gene (5 bases each). The germline V gene has CDR1 SGHNT and CDR2 YYREEE (reference sequence). V was shortened by 10 bases and J by 6 bases, with 23 bases between the two germline ends. The CDR3 consists of 15 residues. The CDR3 DNA reads TGTGCCGCCACAACCGCCGGGGCGAACGCCAATGAGCAGTTCTTC. As protein: CAATTAGANANEQFF.

CDR3 protein: CASRVGANVLTF. CDR3 coding DNA: TGTGCCAGCAGAGTTGGGGCCAACGTCCTGACTTTC. The genes are TRBV2 and TRBJ2-6; D gene unclear. The CDR3 is made up of 12 amino acids. Trimming took 6 bases from V and 3 from J, leaving 3 bases between them. Per the germline V gene, CDR1 is SNHLY and CDR2 is FYNNEI.

A single count supports this clone. This chain links TRBV5-8 with TRBJ2-6; 7 bases are a match to TRBD1. The J segment lost 0 bases and the V segment lost 4 bases, leaving 7 bases of the junction unmatched. The germline V gene has CDR1 SGHTS and CDR2 YDEGEE. The CDR3 extends over 17 amino acids. The CDR3 loop reads CASSLTGTVSGANVLTF. CDR3 coding DNA: TGTGCCAGCAGCCTAACCGGGACAGTCTCTGGGGCCAACGTCCTGACTTTC.

V is TRBV10-3 and J is TRBJ1-6; unclear D gene. The CDR3 runs 14 residues. Germline V lookup: CDR1 ENHRY, CDR2 SYGVKD. V was cut by 6 bases and J by 7 bases, with 13 bases left in between. CDR3 protein: CAIRETQSNSPLHF. The CDR3 region has the DNA TGTGCCATCAGGGAGACCCAGAGCAATTCACCCCTCCACTTT.

This chain links TRBV28 with TRBJ1-1; D gene unclear. V was shortened by 3 bases and J by 0 bases, with 8 bases between the two germline ends. Germline CDR1 is MDHEN and CDR2 is SYDVKM. CDR3 length: 14 residues. This CDR3 reads CASSLQSMNTEAFF. CDR3 sequence (DNA): TGTGCCAGCAGTTTGCAGTCCATGAACACTGAAGCTTTCTTT.

On this clone: The identical CDR3 is also encoded by other nucleotide sequences in the sample. The chain recombines TRBV6-6 with TRBJ2-7; 7 nucleotides line up with TRBD1. The germline CDR1 and CDR2 sequences are MNHNY and SVGAGI (reference sequence). CDR3 length: 15 amino acids. J gave up 1 base and V 5 bases, and 8 bases lay outside the gene matches. As DNA, the CDR3 is TGTGCCAGCAGTACAACAGGGGAAGGGTCCTACGAGCAGTACTTC. It is translated as CASSTTGEGSYEQYF.

The rearrangement joins TRBV5-1 to TRBJ2-3; D unresolved. This CDR3 has 14 amino acids. Trimming left V 2 bases short and J 1 base short, with 8 bases between. CDR1 and CDR2 (germline): SGHRS, YFSETQ. CDR3 in DNA: TGCGCCAGCAGCTTCCTACGGGGCACAGATACGCAGTATTTT. Its translation: CASSFLRGTDTQYF.

About this clone: At one end the junction does not follow the germline gene, possibly because of a read error. The genes are TRBV10-3 and TRBJ2-3, with D unresolved. Germline CDR1 is ENHRY and CDR2 is SYGVKD. The CDR3 is made up of 15 amino acids. The CDR3 reads CANSDPNSYTDTQYF. The CDR3 DNA is TGTGCCAACAGTGACCCGAACAGCTACACAGATACGCAGTATTTT.

This clone was detected only once. The CDR3: CAWSPTKGPQETQYF. Here the CDR3 DNA reads TGTGCCTGGAGTCCAACGAAGGGACCCCAAGAGACCCAGTACTTC. The chain has TRBV30 and TRBJ2-5; D assignment may be TRBD1 or TRBD2 (5 bases each). The CDR3 has 15 amino acids. Per germline, CDR1 GTSNPN and CDR2 SVGIG (reference sequence). V shed 2 bases and J shed 1 base, with 14 bases lying between them.

This clone was counted a single time. The rearrangement joins TRBV27 to TRBJ2-1, with 13 bases identical to TRBD2. Per germline, CDR1 MNHEY and CDR2 SMNVEV (reference sequence). V lost 9 bases to trimming and J lost 1 base; unmatched junction nucleotides: 9. This CDR3 region has 17 residues. CDR3 DNA sequence: TGTGCCAGTCTCGGACTAGCGGGAGTCGGTTCCTACAATGAGCAGTTCTTC. As protein: CASLGLAGVGSYNEQFF.

The V call is TRBV4-3, the J call TRBJ2-7, with no clear D. Trimming removed 0 bases from V and 7 bases from J, with 10 bases in between. This CDR3 has 13 amino acids. Germline V gene sequence: CDR1 LGHNA, CDR2 YSLEER. CDR3 protein: CASSQDAQREQYF. In DNA form, the CDR3 reads TGCGCCAGCAGCCAAGATGCCCAAAGGGAGCAGTACTTC.

This rearrangement joins TRBV30 to TRBJ1-3; no reliable D call. The germline gives CDR1 GTSNPN, CDR2 SVGIG (reference sequence). Trimming removed 8 bases from V and 4 bases from J, with 12 bases in between. This CDR3 is built from 12 residues. Written as DNA, the CDR3 is TGTGCCCAGAAATATTCCGGAAACACCATATATTTT. Its protein product is CAQKYSGNTIYF.

The V and J genes are TRBV10-1 and TRBJ2-3; no reliable D call. The germline CDR1 and CDR2 sequences are WNHNN and SYGVQD (reference sequence). Trimming removed 2 bases at V and 3 bases at J, with 9 bases between. There are 14 residues in the CDR3. Here the CDR3 DNA reads TGCGCCAGCAGTGAGACCCCCGTAACAGATACGCAGTATTTT. Its translation: CASSETPVTDTQYF.